This T cell receptor beta chain emerged from a study of breast tumors, draining lymph nodes, adjacent tissues (dated by TCRdb to the mid-2010s). Regarding the study in general: TCR beta repertoires were compared across tumor, adjacent nontumor tissue and axillary lymph nodes obtained from breast cancer patients. The study was designed to assess the relationships and possible T-cell exchange between tumor, surrounding tissue and draining lymph node repertoires in human breast cancer.

The research as a whole found: Tumor and nontumor tissue repertoires were found to be significantly more similar in luminal-like than in basal-like breast cancer. The conclusion that tumor T cells originate in lymph nodes was framed as consistent with a hypothesis rather than directly demonstrated. The data were considered consistent with the idea that most tumor T cells come from the lymph node and then expand in tumor tissue. Tumors showed preferential V and J gene usage, and their T-cell repertoire diversity fell below that of lymph nodes yet above that of nontumor tissue.

The instrument was an Illumina HiSeq 2000. TCR beta chain libraries were generated through multiplex PCR amplification. High-throughput sequencing was used to analyze the amplified TCR beta chain products. Starting from the raw public reads, TCRdb applied fastp trimming at Q25, assembled clones with MiXCR and retained in-frame beta chains. A single entry per CDR3 protein holds the most common genes and DNA from its merged rows. The sample records tens of thousands of distinct CDR3 sequences, around 45% of which are singletons. Clones ranked in the top ten supply about 10% of the sample. About this clonotype itself: What this receptor recognizes is not known. Per-nucleotide qualities are absent, and no much larger clonotype sits a single base away.

The CDR3 starts with the cysteine, ends with the phenylalanine, and has 17 residues. This entry keeps only the CDR3 DNA: 51 bases, framed from base 1. V is pared back by 7 bases and J by 5 bases, with 23 bases lying between the germline termini. In the germline V gene, CDR1 corresponds to SGHTA and CDR2 to FQGNSA. The chain is encoded by TRBV7-2 joined to TRBJ2-2; D gene: possibly TRBD2, on 6 matching bases. Sequencing input: breast tumor tissue. This clonotype was obtained from a female donor with breast cancer. Some clones in this sample may be carry-over from other donors' samples. The base sequence is TGTGCCAGCACCTTGGAAGGTCTGGGACTTTGGACCGGGGAGCTGTTTTTT. Translated, it gives CASTLEGLGLWTGELFF.